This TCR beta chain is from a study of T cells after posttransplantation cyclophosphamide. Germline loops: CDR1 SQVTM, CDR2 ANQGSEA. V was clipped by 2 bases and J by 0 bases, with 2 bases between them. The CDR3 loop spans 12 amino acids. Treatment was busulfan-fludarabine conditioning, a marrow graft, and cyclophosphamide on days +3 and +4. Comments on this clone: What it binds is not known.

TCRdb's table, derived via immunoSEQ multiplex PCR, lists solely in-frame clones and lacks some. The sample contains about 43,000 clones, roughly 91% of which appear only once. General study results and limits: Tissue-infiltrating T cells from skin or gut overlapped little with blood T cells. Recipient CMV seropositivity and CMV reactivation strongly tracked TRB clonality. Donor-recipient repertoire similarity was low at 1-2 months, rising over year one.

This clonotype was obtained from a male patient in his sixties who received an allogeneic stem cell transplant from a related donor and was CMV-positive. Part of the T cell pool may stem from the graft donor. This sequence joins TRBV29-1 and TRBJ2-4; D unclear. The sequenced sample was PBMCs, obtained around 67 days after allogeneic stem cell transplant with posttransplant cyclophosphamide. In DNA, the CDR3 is TGCAGCGTTGAACTAGCCAAAAACATTCAGTACTTC. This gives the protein CSVELAKNIQYF. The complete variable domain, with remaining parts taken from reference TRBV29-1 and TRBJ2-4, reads SAVISQKPSRDICQRGTSLTIQCQVDSQVTMMFWYRQQPGQSLTLIATANQGSEATYESGFVIDKFPISRPNLTFSTLTVSNMSPEDSSIYLCSVELAKNIQYFGAGTRLSVL.